This TCR beta chain was documented in a study of blood T cell repertoires in COVID-19. This clone appeared a single time. CDR1 and CDR2 from the germline V gene are SGHNT and YENEEA. The CDR3 loop spans 14 amino acids. V lost 4 bases and J lost 7, with 14 bases in between. Sequenced by immunoSEQ multiplex PCR; TCRdb stores in-frame clones only, minus some. This sample has some 380,000 clones; about four fifths occur once, and the top ten carry more than 0.95%. V gene TRBV11-3 combines with J gene TRBJ2-1; tentatively, D is TRBD1 (5 bases). Sequencing used peripheral blood. This TCR was sampled from a human donor with acute or convalescent COVID-19. The donor label of this sample is uncertain. The DNA of the CDR3 is TGTGCCAGCAGCTCCGGTAGGGGTTTGAATGAGCAGTTCTTC. Its translation: CASSSGRGLNEQFF.